Listed below are T cell receptor beta chains from one sample, sequenced in a study of blood T cell repertoires in COVID-19. Produced via immunoSEQ multiplex PCR; TCRdb's table is partial and in-frame only. Seen here are some 230,000 clones, more than 75% observed once, and the top ten hold about 0.93%. Sequenced sample: peripheral blood. The receptors shown here come from a man aged 35 to 55 with acute or convalescent COVID-19. CDR3s leave out the opening cysteine and the closing phenylalanine or tryptophan. Part of the rows lack a size; the others show once, few, many or a class for expanded clones.

clone_size j_call v_call cdr3_aa
- TRBJ2-5 TRBV6-5 ASSGGAIETQY
- TRBJ1-1 TRBV20-1 SASSPSENTEAF
- TRBJ1-4 TRBV29-1 SVRDSAEKLF
- TRBJ2-5 TRBV5-4 ASSMDRTLQETQY
- TRBJ1-5 TRBV5-1 ASSLAPGREQPQH
- TRBJ1-6 TRBV11-2 ASSLSQGLLLYGSPLH
- TRBJ2-1 TRBV6-5 ASTFRGQRNEQF
- TRBJ1-4 TRBV6-4 ASSQSDRDEKLF
- TRBJ1-6 TRBV6-6 ASSPSLPRAATANNSPLH
- TRBJ1-5 TRBV21-1 ASPEQGDNQPQH
once TRBJ2-1 TRBV6-5 ASSYSGLGAHEQF
- TRBJ1-5 TRBV28 ASSHRGQPQH
- TRBJ2-1 TRBV5-1 ASSVQVSSDEQF
- TRBJ1-5 TRBV30 AWSRLGTGGQPQH
few TRBJ2-1 TRBV4-2 ASSLSAGGYNEQF
- TRBJ1-1 TRBV24-1 ATRGAGNTEAF
- TRBJ1-1 TRBV29-1 SVEISLYTEAF
few TRBJ2-2 TRBV5-1 ASSLDPVNTGELF
- TRBJ2-7 TRBV5-1 ASSLEGRVSYEQY
- TRBJ1-1 TRBV3-1/TRBV3-2 ASRPHPAGDMNAGAF
once TRBJ1-1 TRBV6-2/TRBV6-3 ASSPPWNTEAF
- TRBJ1-2 TRBV5-6 ASTSLRRGDYGYT
once TRBJ1-4 TRBV7-2 ASSRTGEKLF
- TRBJ1-2 TRBV24-1 ATSDSLTNRGEGYT
- TRBJ2-3 TRBV7-6 ASSLRSEPRSTDTQY
- TRBJ2-3 TRBV7-2 ASSLTGGRDTQY
- TRBJ2-1 TRBV7-2 ASSLSSGRDNEQF
once TRBJ1-6 TRBV19 ASNKAGSNSPLH
- TRBJ1-2 TRBV19 ASSLPFDRTDGGYT
- TRBJ2-7 TRBV5-4 ASSPTSSGGHSYEQY
- TRBJ2-4 TRBV29-1 SVLQGAKNIQY
- TRBJ2-5 TRBV19 ASSQGLAGDHQETQY
once TRBJ2-3 TRBV5-1 ASSLAGLIREDTQY
- TRBJ2-7 TRBV12-5 ASGPGTSDYEQY
- TRBJ1-1 TRBV5-4 ASSSRLQGAGTEAF
- TRBJ1-1 TRBV24-1 ATSDRTGTEAF
- TRBJ1-4 TRBV7-8 ASSLRGGDNEKLF
- TRBJ1-6 TRBV5-1 ASSIDRVGSYNSPLH
- TRBJ1-6 TRBV5-1 ASSWAGGALSPLH
- TRBJ1-5 TRBV7-9 ASSLASGGTGQPQH
- TRBJ2-1 TRBV15 ATSPNYNEQF
- TRBJ2-2 TRBV5-1 ASSSLAGGLPGELF
once TRBJ1-6 TRBV7-8 ASSSRGLNSPLH
once TRBJ1-2 TRBV3-1/TRBV3-2 ASSPVGAANYGYT
- TRBJ2-7 TRBV25-1 ASSATLDSYSYEQY
once TRBJ1-5 TRBV7-2 ASSEPGNQPQH
- TRBJ1-1 TRBV19 ASRHGWATEAF
- TRBJ1-1 TRBV4-2 ASSQERNTEAF
- TRBJ1-2 TRBV19 ASSRDRGGYGYT
- TRBJ2-1 TRBV5-1 ASSSGTGSYNEQF
- TRBJ2-7 TRBV19 ASSIGPPGEQY
- TRBJ1-5 TRBV6-1 ASREGTGGNQPQH
- TRBJ2-3 TRBV7-9 ASSLKGGGDTDTQY
once TRBJ1-2 TRBV19 ASSTLPRGNYGYT